Listed below are T cell receptor beta chains from one sample, sequenced in a study of T cell responses to AZD1222 COVID-19 vaccine. The protocol was immunoSEQ multiplex PCR, while the TCRdb copy is restricted to in-frame clones and leaves out a portion. The sample comprises about 42,000 clones, 70% to 90% of which are singletons, and approximately 25% rests with the top ten. The specimen was peripheral blood, collected 28 days after the second AZD1222 dose. The receptors stem from an adult who received the AZD1222 COVID-19 vaccine. CDR3s include the opening cysteine and the closing phenylalanine or tryptophan. D genes are given only for firm matches. Clone size is given for some rows only: seen once, a few or many times, or a class if the clone is expanded.

J gene,clone size,D gene,V gene,CDR3 protein,CDR3 DNA
TRBJ1-6,.,.,TRBV11-2,CASSQPGPQTLHF,TGTGCCAGCAGCCAACCGGGACCCCAAACCCTCCACTTT
TRBJ1-5,.,TRBD1,TRBV15,CATSRGGSGGGQQPQHF,TGTGCCACCAGCAGAGGTGGGAGCGGAGGGGGCCAACAGCCCCAGCATTTT
TRBJ2-7,.,.,TRBV19,CASSIGRAGASYEQYF,TGTGCCAGTAGTATAGGAAGGGCGGGGGCCTCCTACGAGCAGTACTTC
TRBJ2-3,.,TRBD2,TRBV6-1,CASSERLAMDTQYF,TGTGCCAGCAGTGAGAGACTAGCGATGGATACGCAGTATTTT
TRBJ2-7,.,.,TRBV12-3/TRBV12-4,CASSFNGEYEQYF,TGTGCCAGCAGTTTCAACGGGGAGTACGAGCAGTACTTC
TRBJ1-3,.,.,TRBV6-4,CASCFVFGNNIYF,TGTGCCAGCTGTTTCGTCTTTGGAAACAACATATATTTT
TRBJ2-5,.,.,TRBV29-1,CSVHGSTQTQYF,TGCAGCGTTCACGGGAGCACCCAGACCCAGTACTTC
TRBJ2-7,.,.,TRBV27,CASGPASAQGSYEQYF,TGTGCCAGCGGCCCTGCCAGCGCCCAGGGGTCCTACGAGCAGTACTTC
TRBJ1-6,.,TRBD1,TRBV3-1/TRBV3-2,CASSPNGQGGNSPLHF,TGTGCCAGCAGCCCGAATGGACAGGGTGGGAATTCACCCCTCCACTTT
TRBJ1-3,.,.,TRBV6-2/TRBV6-3,CASSTATGLSGNTIYF,TGTGCCAGCAGTACTGCTACAGGGCTCTCTGGAAACACCATATATTTT
TRBJ2-7,.,TRBD2,TRBV5-1,CASSPGLAGGPSEQYF,TGCGCCAGCAGCCCGGGACTAGCGGGGGGGCCGAGTGAGCAGTACTTC
TRBJ2-7,.,.,TRBV3-1/TRBV3-2,CASSQVGPESYEQYF,TGTGCCAGCAGCCAAGTAGGACCAGAGTCCTACGAGCAGTACTTC
TRBJ1-5,.,.,TRBV19,CASVPRGGDQPQHF,TGTGCCAGTGTCCCGCGGGGCGGTGATCAGCCCCAGCATTTT
TRBJ2-7,.,.,TRBV3-1/TRBV3-2,CASSQVRASYEQYF,TGTGCCAGCAGCCAAGTTAGAGCCTCCTACGAGCAGTACTTC
TRBJ2-1,.,.,TRBV6-5,CASSYSGDEQFF,TGTGCCAGCAGTTACAGCGGAGATGAGCAGTTCTTC
TRBJ2-7,.,TRBD2,TRBV6-5,CASSLGTSYSEQYF,TGTGCCAGCAGCCTCGGGACTAGCTATAGCGAGCAGTACTTC
TRBJ1-1,.,.,TRBV12-5,CASGLFRGGDTEAFF,TGTGCTAGTGGTTTATTCAGGGGTGGTGACACTGAAGCTTTCTTT
TRBJ1-2,.,.,TRBV5-1,CASSLGAGTTGYTF,TGCGCCAGCAGCTTGGGGGCAGGGACCACCGGCTACACCTTC
TRBJ1-2,.,.,TRBV6-2/TRBV6-3,CASSIGTNYGYTF,TGTGCCAGCAGCATCGGGACAAACTATGGCTACACCTTC
TRBJ1-1,once,.,TRBV6-6,CASSPVGTEAFF,TGTGCCAGCAGTCCAGTTGGCACTGAAGCTTTCTTT
TRBJ1-5,.,TRBD1,TRBV7-6,CASSRRDRRENQPQHF,TGTGCCAGCAGCCGCCGGGACAGACGGGAAAATCAGCCCCAGCATTTT
TRBJ1-5,once,TRBD1,TRBV2,CASSRQGTSNQPQHF,TGTGCCAGCAGTCGACAGGGGACCAGCAATCAGCCCCAGCATTTT
TRBJ1-2,.,TRBD1,TRBV2,CASGTETPYGYTF,TGTGCCAGCGGGACAGAGACTCCTTATGGCTACACCTTC
TRBJ1-5,.,TRBD1,TRBV10-3,CAISDSDRGYQPQHF,TGTGCCATCAGTGACTCGGACAGGGGATATCAGCCCCAGCATTTT
TRBJ2-1,.,.,TRBV5-1,CASSQDSSSYNEQFF,TGCGCCAGCAGCCAGGACAGCAGCTCCTACAATGAGCAGTTCTTC
TRBJ1-1,once,.,TRBV5-5,CASSLEDRFYTEAFF,TGTGCCAGCAGTCTTGAAGACAGGTTCTACACTGAAGCTTTCTTT
TRBJ2-5,.,.,TRBV9,CASSVDPSAWSQYF,TGTGCCAGCAGCGTAGATCCTAGTGCATGGTCCCAGTACTTC
TRBJ1-2,.,TRBD1,TRBV5-6,CASSLAAGGGYTF,TGTGCCAGCAGCTTGGCGGCAGGGGGTGGCTACACCTTC
TRBJ2-7,.,.,TRBV2,CASSVGHLGNSYEQYF,TGTGCCAGCAGTGTGGGACACCTAGGAAACTCCTACGAGCAGTACTTC
TRBJ2-7,.,TRBD2,TRBV14,CASSQGGRGVSYEQYF,TGTGCCAGCAGCCAAGGAGGCCGGGGGGTATCCTACGAGCAGTACTTC
TRBJ1-2,.,.,TRBV27,CASSPGPNYGYTF,TGTGCCAGCAGCCCGGGACCTAACTATGGCTACACCTTC
TRBJ2-1,.,TRBD2,TRBV5-4,CASSLGLAGGGDEQFF,TGTGCCAGCAGCCTAGGACTAGCGGGAGGAGGCGATGAGCAGTTCTTC
TRBJ2-5,.,TRBD2,TRBV4-3,CASSLWGGNEETQYF,TGCGCCAGCAGCCTGTGGGGAGGGAACGAAGAGACCCAGTACTTC
TRBJ2-7,once,TRBD1,TRBV11-2,CASSLGDSIYEQYF,TGTGCCAGCAGCTTAGGGGACAGTATCTACGAGCAGTACTTC
TRBJ2-1,.,.,TRBV5-8,CANPGGFPYNEQFF,TGTGCCAACCCCGGGGGTTTTCCCTACAATGAGCAGTTCTTC
TRBJ2-3,.,.,TRBV7-9,CASSLTRATLTDTQYF,TGTGCCAGCAGCTTAACTCGGGCTACCCTCACAGATACGCAGTATTTT
TRBJ1-3,.,TRBD1,TRBV9,CASSVFSGQDDTSGNTIYF,TGTGCCAGCAGCGTATTCTCGGGACAGGACGACACCTCTGGAAACACCATATATTTT
TRBJ1-6,.,.,TRBV3-1/TRBV3-2,CASSPLPTGFTNSPLHF,TGTGCCAGCAGCCCACTCCCCACAGGGTTCACTAATTCACCCCTCCACTTT
TRBJ2-2,.,.,TRBV7-3,CASSSGLNTGELFF,TGTGCCAGCAGCTCCGGCCTGAACACCGGGGAGCTGTTTTTT